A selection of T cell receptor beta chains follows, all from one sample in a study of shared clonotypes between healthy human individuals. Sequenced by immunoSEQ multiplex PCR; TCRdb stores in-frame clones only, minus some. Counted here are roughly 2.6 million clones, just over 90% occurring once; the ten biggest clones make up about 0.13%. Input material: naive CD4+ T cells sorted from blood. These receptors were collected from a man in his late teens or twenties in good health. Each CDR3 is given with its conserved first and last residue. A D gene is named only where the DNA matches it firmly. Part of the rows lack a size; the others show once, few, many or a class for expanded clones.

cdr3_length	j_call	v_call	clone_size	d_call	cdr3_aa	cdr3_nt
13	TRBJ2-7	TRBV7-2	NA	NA	CASSLQRTYEQYF	TGTGCCAGCAGCTTACAGCGGACCTACGAGCAGTACTTC
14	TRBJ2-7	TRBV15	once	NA	CATSRGSLSYEQYF	TGTGCCACCAGCAGAGGATCCCTCTCCTACGAGCAGTACTTC
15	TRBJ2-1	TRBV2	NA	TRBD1	CASSGAGTGFSEQFF	TGTGCCAGCAGTGGGGCCGGGACAGGTTTCTCTGAGCAGTTCTTC
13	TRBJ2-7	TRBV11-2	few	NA	CASSLGASYEQYF	TGTGCCAGCAGCTTGGGAGCCTCCTACGAGCAGTACTTC
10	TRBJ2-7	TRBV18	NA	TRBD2	CASSRGDLTF	TGTGCCAGCTCTCGGGGGGACCTAACCTTC
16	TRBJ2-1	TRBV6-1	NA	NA	CASSETLGGSYNEQFF	TGTGCCAGCAGTGAAACTTTGGGCGGGTCTTACAATGAGCAGTTCTTC
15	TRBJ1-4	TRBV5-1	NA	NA	CASTRGAGVDEKLFF	TGCGCCAGCACCCGAGGGGCAGGGGTGGATGAAAAACTGTTTTTT
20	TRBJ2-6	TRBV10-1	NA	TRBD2	CASSEGRREVPSSGANVLTF	TGCGCCAGCAGTGAGGGACGGCGGGAGGTCCCGAGCTCTGGGGCCAACGTCCTGACTTTC
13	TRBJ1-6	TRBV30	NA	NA	CAWRGQYNSPLHF	TGTGCCTGGAGAGGACAGTATAATTCACCCCTCCACTTT
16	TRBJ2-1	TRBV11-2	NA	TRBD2	CASSRSTSGVRDEQFF	TGTGCCAGCAGTCGTTCGACTAGCGGGGTTAGGGATGAGCAGTTCTTC
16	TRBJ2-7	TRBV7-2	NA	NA	CASSLYGAQSSYEQYF	TGTGCCAGCAGCTTATACGGGGCCCAAAGCTCCTACGAGCAGTACTTC
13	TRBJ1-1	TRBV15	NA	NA	CATRQRVSTEAFF	TGTGCCACCAGACAAAGAGTCAGCACTGAAGCTTTCTTT
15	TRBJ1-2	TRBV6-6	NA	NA	CASTQTTALLRGYTF	TGTGCCAGCACCCAAACCACAGCCCTGTTGAGGGGCTACACCTTC
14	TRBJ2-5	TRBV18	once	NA	CASSLVGVGETQYF	TGTGCCAGCTCACTGGTAGGGGTCGGGGAGACCCAGTACTTC
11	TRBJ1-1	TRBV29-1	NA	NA	CSVVWATEAFF	TGCAGCGTTGTATGGGCTACTGAAGCTTTCTTT
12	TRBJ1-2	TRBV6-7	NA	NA	CASSYSERDTAF	TGTGCCAGCAGTTACTCGGAACGGGACACCGCCTTC
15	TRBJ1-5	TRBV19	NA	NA	CASSARQFLNQPQHF	TGTGCCAGTAGTGCGCGACAGTTTTTAAATCAGCCCCAGCATTTT
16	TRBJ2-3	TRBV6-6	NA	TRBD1	CASKAGTGGGTDTQYF	TGTGCCAGCAAAGCGGGGACAGGGGGCGGGACAGATACGCAGTATTTT
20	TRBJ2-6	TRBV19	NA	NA	CASSIEGRWTSYSGANVLTF	TGTGCCAGTAGTATAGAGGGCAGGTGGACCTCCTACTCTGGGGCCAACGTCCTGACTTTC
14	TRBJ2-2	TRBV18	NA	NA	CASSPPVRTGELFF	TGTGCCAGCTCACCACCCGTGCGCACCGGGGAGCTGTTTTTT
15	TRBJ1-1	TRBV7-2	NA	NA	CASSPRGLGHTEAFF	TGTGCCAGCAGCCCCCGGGGGTTAGGGCACACTGAAGCTTTCTTT
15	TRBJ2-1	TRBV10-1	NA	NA	CASSKSRDTYNEQFF	TGCGCCAGCAGTAAGTCCCGGGACACTTACAATGAGCAGTTCTTC
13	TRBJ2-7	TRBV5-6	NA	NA	CASSAGWTREQYF	TGTGCCAGCAGCGCAGGCTGGACCCGAGAGCAGTACTTC
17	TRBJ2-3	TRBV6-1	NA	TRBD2	CASSEQTSGGSTDTQYF	TGTGCCAGCAGTGAACAAACTAGCGGGGGGAGCACAGATACGCAGTATTTT
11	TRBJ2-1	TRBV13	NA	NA	CASSLRNEQFF	TGTGCCAGCAGCCTAAGGAATGAGCAGTTCTTC
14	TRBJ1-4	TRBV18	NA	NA	CASSPRATNEKLFF	TGTGCCAGCTCACCCCGGGCAACTAATGAAAAACTGTTTTTT
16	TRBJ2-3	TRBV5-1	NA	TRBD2	CASSLVASGPPDTQYF	TGCGCCAGCAGCTTGGTCGCTAGCGGGCCCCCAGATACGCAGTATTTT
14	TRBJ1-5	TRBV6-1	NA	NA	CASFKSVGNQPQHF	TGTGCCAGCTTTAAGTCGGTCGGCAATCAGCCCCAGCATTTT
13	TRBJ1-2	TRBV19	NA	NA	CASSATGYYGYTF	TGTGCCAGTAGTGCTACAGGGTACTATGGCTACACCTTC